What follows is one TCR beta chain and its context. This clonotype appeared a few times. The antigen it binds to is not known. Base qualities are not provided; no much larger clone lies one nucleotide away. Ficoll-Paque density gradient centrifugation was the method used to isolate PBMCs. This specimen belongs to a study of T-cell memory formation after mild COVID-19 listed by TCRdb under 2021. With regard to the full study: TCR sequence clusters from the two donors were largely donor specific. In a couple of donors, T-cell clones that expanded and contracted after mild COVID-19 were tracked by sequencing TCRalpha and TCRbeta repertoires over time. Two young, previously healthy adult volunteers, one female and one male, were included in the cohort.

Overall study results and their limits: Balanced CD4/CD8 phenotypes were observed for clones contracting from day 15 to 85, whereas a bias towards CD4+ was observed for a second wave of clones expanding from day 15 to 37. SARS-CoV-2 specificity of the second-wave clones peaking on day 37 was not confirmed. Contracting CD4+ clones were located mainly in the CM and EM memory subsets, whereas CD8+ clones were found to be enriched in EMRA. Only a couple of mild cases were covered by the study, and larger cohorts that include severe cases with pre-infection samples were considered necessary. Some responding clones were found in pre-infection memory, which suggests that pre-existing cross-reactive memory T cells took part in the SARS-CoV-2 response.

Measured from the cysteine to the phenylalanine, the CDR3 is 15 residues long. Here the CDR3 DNA is all that survives: 45 bases in frame from base 1. The V end loses 6 bases and the J end loses 2 bases, and a stretch of 17 bases separates them. The CDR1 and CDR2 encoded by the germline V gene are MDHEN and SYDVKM. These reads were obtained on an Illumina NovaSeq 6000. TCRalpha and TCRbeta cDNA libraries were built by 5'RACE with constant-segment primers, adding sample barcodes and unique molecular identifiers. Trizol reagent was used to extract RNA from every sample. Library amplification was performed in two PCR steps, and a second sample barcode and Illumina TruSeq adapters were introduced in the second step. Sequencing of libraries was performed on an Illumina NovaSeq with 2 x 150 bp paired-end reads. As for the authors' bioinformatics: Demultiplexing of reads and collapsing into UMI-guided consensus sequences were performed with migec v1.2.7. Using mixcr v2.1.11, UMI consensuses were aligned to TRA and TRB V and J templates and then assembled into clonotypes. A clonotype was counted as expanded or contracted only when both edgeR and NoisET called the clonotype significant, with the noise models trained on biological replicates. edgeR calls used a false discovery rate-adjusted p below 0.01 and a log2 fold-change threshold of 1. As an exploratory analysis of dynamics, max-normalized trajectories of the 1000 most abundant clonotypes were examined with PCA combined with hierarchical clustering. Separately sequenced CD4+ and CD8+ repertoires were used to assign a CD4 or CD8 phenotype to each responding clone. The public reads were reprocessed in TCRdb via fastp at Q25 and MiXCR, keeping in-frame beta chains. All rows with the same CDR3 protein become a single entry with the most common DNA and genes. Here the V and J calls rest on TCRdb's processing, not on the authors' analysis. This sample has 170,000 or so distinct CDR3 sequences in its table, and about 22% of those were observed once. Of the sample, about 23% is held by the ten largest clones.

This sequence uses TRBV28 and TRBJ2-7; the D gene could be TRBD1 or TRBD2, each one agreeing over 5 bases. The sequence was obtained from an adult woman who had mild COVID-19 (a few samples of this study predate the infection). The sample titles of this study are shuffled in the database, so cell type and time point are left out; the donor was told from shared clones. The specimen was PBMCs or a T cell subset sorted from them (not recorded which). Here is the DNA: TGTGCCAGCAGAAAAGGGACGGGAAGCACCTACGAGCAGTACTTC. Translated, it gives CASRKGTGSTYEQYF. Here the CDR3 is joined to the reference TRBV28 and TRBJ2-7 genes, and the full variable domain is: DVKVTQSSRYLVKRTGEKVFLECVQDMDHENMFWYRQDPGLGLRLIYFSYDVKMKEKGDIPEGYSVSREKKERFSLILESASTNQTSMYLCASRKGTGSTYEQYFGPGTRLTVT.